The present T cell receptor beta chain was sequenced within a study of shared clonotypes between healthy human individuals (dated by TCRdb to the early 2020s). Context from the whole study: The cohort comprised a couple of women and a few men aged 18 to 49 years. To increase sequencing depth and limit assay-specific biases, TCR repertoire library preparation and sequencing were carried out by different laboratories using diverse techniques. To estimate repertoire size and how much clonotype sharing occurs between individuals, the study deeply sequenced the blood TCR repertoires of roughly 5 healthy adults. Each donor's leukapheresis produced roughly between about 0.9 and 9.5 billion PBMCs. For each donor, CD4 naive and CD4 memory were each run on three plates, CD8 naive on two plates, and CD8 memory on one plate. Results and caveats for the whole study, not just this receptor: Pairwise subsampling led to the expectation that sequencing depth would affect the degree of clonotype sharing among donors. Estimated clonotype richness was generally larger for naive than for memory subsets. Across a few donors, around 5% of naive CD4, 3.5% of naive CD8, 2.3% of memory CD4, and under 0.45% of memory CD8 clonotypes were shared. Sampling was limited to blood, and TCR repertoires in tissue likely differ from TCR repertoires in blood. Clonotypes shared by all four sorted-subset donors showed higher generation probabilities than non-shared clonotypes. Rarefaction of sorted-subset datasets indicated incomplete sequencing despite the large sequencing depth. The small number of donors limited the genetic and exposure-history diversity represented.

Inclusive of the bounding cysteine and phenylalanine, the CDR3 is 17 residues long. The kept DNA is CDR3 alone, 51 bases in frame from the first base. According to the germline V gene (reference sequence), CDR1 reads LNHDA and CDR2 reads SQIVND. V and J are truncated by 5 bases and 4 bases respectively, leaving an intervening sequence of 23 bases. TCR CDR3 regions were amplified from genomic DNA by multiplex PCR using the deep immunoSEQ assay. Extracted genomic DNA from each cell subset was distributed evenly across all wells of several immunoSEQ 96-well plates, and each plate was treated as a replicate. Each replicate PCR for sorted subsets received around 210 ng genomic DNA, equal to 28,000 or so T cell genomes. The purified libraries were quantified using a Qubit 3.0 fluorometer, sized with a Bioanalyzer 2100, and then quantified again using the KAPA Library Quantification kit. Every immunoSEQ 96-well plate was sequenced on a separate single-read 150-cycle Illumina NextSeq 550 flow cell. In the authors' own workflow: Because the immunoSEQ output included only junctional sequences and no quality scores, the filtering could not be the same as the filtering used for full-length reads. Sequences were annotated with PyIR, a Python wrapper for IgBLAST v1.9, using IMGT germline references to assign V/J genes and CDR3. Reads were removed for weak V/J assignments (E-value above 1e-6), missing CDR3, stop codons, out-of-frame junctions, or ambiguous translated residues. V3J clonotypes were defined by identical inferred V gene, J gene, and CDR3 amino acid sequence. Percentage overlap between repertoires was calculated by dividing the number of shared unique clonotypes by the size of the smaller repertoire. Repertoire richness was assessed with RTK rarefaction, the Chao1 estimator, and Recon v2.1 estimates of unobserved clonotypes. OLGA was used to compute generation probabilities for all TCRbeta clonotypes that the gDNA method yielded from a handful of donors. TCRdb obtained this table from immuneACCESS and retained in-frame rearrangements with V and J assigned. These tables miss some clones; where compared with another copy, unresolved V genes account for less than half of the shortfall, and the remainder is unexplained. The V and J calls and clone size were taken over from that table, and D and trimming were inferred from the DNA. This sample is represented by roughly 2 million clones; nearly 97% of them were singletons. The ten largest clones represent around 0.13% of the sample.

With respect to this clone: It lacks a known antigen. It has no much larger one-base neighbor in the sample; base qualities were not kept.

The donors were healthy, HIV-negative adults who had no recently reported acute infections or vaccinations. Only Caucasian adults living in Nashville, Tennessee, USA were represented among the donors. Magnetic negative selection was used to enrich CD4+ T cells, after which naive cells were positively selected on CD45RA and the negative fraction became the memory subset. Blood was collected by leukapheresis, and PBMCs were isolated by Ficoll-Histopaque density gradient centrifugation and then cryopreserved in liquid nitrogen vapor phase. Analytical flow cytometry was used to check the purity and quantity of every magnetically sorted T cell population. Genomic DNA was isolated from each sorted fraction and quantified by UV absorbance on a Nanodrop 2000c.

Sequencing was carried out using naive CD4+ T cells sorted from blood. This specimen's cell subset or site label, per the study, means: CD45RA+ positively selected. The TCR comes from a man between 18 and 29 years old in good health. Recombination linked TRBV19 to TRBJ1-2, with the D gene not confidently named. This receptor has the CDR3 CASSPRAGQRVPYGYTF. The DNA sequence is as follows: TGTGCCAGTAGTCCCCGTGCCGGGCAAAGGGTCCCCTATGGCTACACCTTC. Full variable domain (CDR3 extended with the reference TRBV19 and TRBJ1-2 proteins): DGGITQSPKYLFRKEGQNVTLSCEQNLNHDAMYWYRQDPGQGLRLIYYSQIVNDFQKGDIAEGYSVSREKKESFPLTVTSAQKNPTAFYLCASSPRAGQRVPYGYTFGSGTRLTVV.